This record concerns one TCR beta chain sequence. Its antigen is not identified. Regions amplified from RNA transcripts were the TCR beta CDR3 regions. Initially, a first-round RT-PCR of the TCR CDR3 employed the HTBI primer set. TCRdb fed the multiplex PCR reads into MiXCR, producing one record per CDR3 protein. The table includes about 260,000 distinct CDR3 sequences, 25% to 30% detected once. The record originates from a study of T cells in Graves' hyperthyroidism and ophthalmopathy. V shed 6 bases, J shed 3 bases, and the junction held 5 bases outside the gene matches. The CDR3 is 15 amino acids. Diagnosis rested on symptoms, serum thyroxine and TRAb, thyroid ultrasound, and orbital computed tomography. Broader study findings: Clonotypes that were expanded in thyroid above 0.001 mostly appeared in blood too.

The chain uses TRBV12-3 or TRBV12-4 and TRBJ1-3; 10 bases are shared with TRBD1. Sequencing used blood. This receptor was taken from a man in his forties with Graves' hyperthyroidism that later progressed to Graves' ophthalmopathy. DNA for the CDR3: TGTGCCAGCAGCCTGGACAGGGGGGATGGAAACACCATATATTTT. This translates into CASSLDRGDGNTIYF.